This TCR beta chain was obtained from a study of OX40 agonist ivuxolimab in advanced cancers. Whole-study results and caveats: At doses 0.1 to 3.0 mg/kg, CD4+ and CD8+ clones expanded.

Measured with immunoSEQ multiplex PCR; TCRdb has only the in-frame clones, and not every one. The sample has 65,000 to 95,000 clones, around nine tenths seen once. The CDR3 spans 15 residues. Trimming took 3 bases from V and 0 from J, leaving 10 bases between them. The germline CDR1 and CDR2 sequences are SGHTA and FQGNSA. Points on this clone: Its antigen is not identified.

The clonotype was recovered from an adult with an advanced solid tumor such as melanoma, head and neck, liver or kidney cancer. The input for sequencing was CD4+ or CD8+ T cells sorted from blood, taken in a trial of the OX40 agonist ivuxolimab. The chain carries TRBV7-2 and TRBJ2-3; tentative D call: TRBD2 (7 bases). CDR3 in DNA: TGTGCCAGCAGCTTGGGGAGGGGGAGCACAGATACGCAGTATTTT. Amino acid sequence: CASSLGRGSTDTQYF.